The next 19 T cell receptor beta chains were all read from a single sample in a study of blood T cell repertoires in COVID-19. Repertoires were generated with immunoSEQ multiplex PCR, while TCRdb's copy carries only in-frame clones and drops some. The sample includes some 300,000 clones, around 90% of them seen just once. Sequencing was performed on peripheral blood. The receptors were sampled from a woman aged 45-65 years with COVID-19, enrolled during active disease.

V gene TRBV6-5 combines with J gene TRBJ1-2; maybe TRBD1 (6 bases). Germline values: CDR1 MNHEY, CDR2 SVGAGI. The V end was cut by 4 bases, the J end by 5 bases, with 14 bases between. The length of the CDR3 is 14 residues. The CDR3 region has the DNA TGTGCCAGCAGTTCGACAGGAGTCCCTTATGGCTACACCTTC. Its protein is CASSSTGVPYGYTF.

The V call is TRBV3-1 (or the pseudogene TRBV3-2), the J call TRBJ2-1, with 10 bases aligning to TRBD2. The CDR3 extends over 17 amino acids. CDR1 LGHDT and CDR2 YNNKEL come from the germline V gene (reference sequence). V was pared by 2 bases and J by 6 bases, with 10 bases of the junction left unmatched. Here the CDR3 DNA reads TGTGCCAGCAGCCAATCCACCGGGACTAGCGCCGGCAATGAGCAGTTCTTC. It codes for CASSQSTGTSAGNEQFF.

The CDR3 reads CASRWRYNYEQYF. The CDR3 coding sequence is TGTGCCAGCAGGTGGAGGTATAACTACGAGCAGTACTTC. This sequence joins TRBV13 and TRBJ2-7; tentatively, D is TRBD2 (5 bases). Per the germline V gene, CDR1 is PRHDT and CDR2 is FYEKMQ (reference sequence). CDR3 length equals 13 residues. V was shortened by 6 bases and J by 3 bases, with 12 bases between the two germline ends. The whole variable domain, remainder taken from reference TRBV13 and TRBJ2-7, is AAGVIQSPRHLIKEKRETATLKCYPIPRHDTVYWYQQGPGQDPQFLISFYEKMQSDKGSIPDRFSAQQFSDYHSELNMSSLELGDSALYFCASRWRYNYEQYFGPGTRLTVT.

The rearrangement links TRBV4-2 to TRBJ2-1; TRBD2 aligns across 13 bases. V was pared by 3 bases and J by 0 bases, with 2 bases of the junction left unmatched. This CDR3 comprises 17 residues. Germline-derived CDR1 and CDR2 are LGHNA and YNFKEQ. CDR3 region: CASSQRTSGGSYNEQFF. CDR3 bases: TGTGCCAGCAGCCAGCGGACTAGCGGGGGCTCCTACAATGAGCAGTTCTTC.

This chain connects TRBV29-1 to TRBJ1-2, with D possibly being TRBD1 (6 bases). V gave up 6 bases and J gave up 2 bases, with 10 bases separating them. The CDR3 has 12 amino acids. The germline gives CDR1 SQVTM, CDR2 ANQGSEA. CDR3 residues: CSVQGTNYGYTF. CDR3 nucleotides: TGCAGCGTACAGGGAACGAACTATGGCTACACCTTC.

The chain employs TRBV30 and TRBJ1-5, with no clear D. The CDR3 is 13 residues long. Trimming took 2 bases from V and 6 from J, leaving 11 bases between them. The V gene's germline CDR1 is GTSNPN and CDR2 SVGIG (reference sequence). The CDR3 DNA is TGTGCCTGGAGTACCGGGTTCGGTCAGCCCCAGCATTTT. Protein: CAWSTGFGQPQHF.

This chain connects TRBV19 to TRBJ1-3, with D possibly TRBD1 on 5 matching bases. The V gene's germline CDR1 is LNHDA and CDR2 SQIVND (reference sequence). The CDR3 is 17 amino acids. Trimming took off 7 bases at V and 0 bases at J, with 19 bases between the two ends. CDR3 bases: TGTGCCAGTATAAAAGCCAGGGCTACACTCTCTGGAAACACCATATATTTT. Its protein is CASIKARATLSGNTIYF.

The chain carries TRBV27 and TRBJ1-1; D is possibly TRBD1 (6 bases). Per germline, CDR1 MNHEY and CDR2 SMNVEV (reference sequence). The CDR3 is 14 residues long. V lost 5 bases and J lost 7, with 17 bases in between. DNA for the CDR3: TGTGCCAGCAGTGCACAAGGGGGAGAAGGTGAAGCTTTCTTT. Its translation: CASSAQGGEGEAFF.

The chain employs TRBV10-1 and TRBJ2-1, with TRBD2 matching over 9 bases. Germline V gives CDR1 WNHNN, CDR2 SYGVQD (reference sequence). This CDR3 is built from 16 residues. J gave up 4 bases and V 2 bases, and 6 bases lay outside the gene matches. The CDR3 nucleotides are TGCGCCAGCAGTGAGGCGGGAGGGTCGACTTACAATGAGCAGTTCTTC. This translates into CASSEAGGSTYNEQFF.

The V gene is TRBV5-4, the J gene TRBJ1-3; D is undetermined. Trimming removed 3 bases from V and 0 bases from J, with 4 bases in between. The CDR3 loop spans 13 amino acids. The germline V gene encodes CDR1 SGHNT and CDR2 YYREEE (reference sequence). Written as DNA, the CDR3 is TGTGCCAGCAGCTCCCGCTCTGGAAACACCATATATTTT. Protein sequence: CASSSRSGNTIYF. Complete variable domain (other parts from reference TRBV5-4 and TRBJ1-3): ETGVTQSPTHLIKTRGQQVTLRCSSQSGHNTVSWYQQALGQGPQFIFQYYREEENGRGNFPPRFSGLQFPNYSSELNVNALELDDSALYLCASSSRSGNTIYFGEGSWLTVV.

The V and J genes are TRBV18 and TRBJ1-1; 7 positions agree with TRBD1. The CDR3 runs to 13 residues. V lost 6 bases and J lost 6; bases outside the gene matches: 7. In germline, CDR1 is KGHSH, CDR2 LQKENI. CDR3 in DNA: TGTGCCAGCTCCCTCGACAGGGCGTCTGAAGCTTTCTTT. Protein product: CASSLDRASEAFF.

V is TRBV2 and J is TRBJ2-2; D ambiguous. The germline V gene encodes CDR1 SNHLY and CDR2 FYNNEI. This CDR3 has 15 amino acids. The V gene lost 3 bases and the J gene lost 6 bases, with 14 bases spanning the gap. CDR3 protein: CASSDDVAGAGELFF. CDR3 coding DNA: TGTGCCAGCAGTGATGACGTAGCTGGTGCCGGGGAGCTGTTTTTT.

The rearrangement links TRBV30 to TRBJ2-1; D is perhaps TRBD1 (6 bases). CDR1 GTSNPN and CDR2 SVGIG come from the germline V gene (reference sequence). This CDR3 comprises 15 residues. Trimming removed 2 bases at V and 9 bases at J, with 20 bases between. The CDR3 DNA follows: TGTGCCTGGAGTCGGCGAAACAGGGTTCCAGCTGAGCAGTTCTTC. This sequence encodes CAWSRRNRVPAEQFF.

This clone was counted only a few times. The chain uses TRBV11-2 and TRBJ2-1; TRBD1 is a possible D gene (6 bases). Trimming left V 4 bases short and J 2 bases short, with 15 bases between. The germline gives CDR1 SGHAT, CDR2 FQNNGV. The length of the CDR3 is 16 residues. The CDR3 loop is CASSWEGDTAYNEQFF. CDR3 nucleotides: TGTGCCAGCAGCTGGGAAGGGGACACCGCCTACAATGAGCAGTTCTTC.

This sequence joins TRBV19 and TRBJ2-7, with D possibly TRBD2 on 7 matching bases. The CDR3 is 16 amino acids. Germline assignment: CDR1 LNHDA and CDR2 SQIVND (reference sequence). The germline V and J ends were trimmed by 4 bases and 4 bases, with 20 bases remaining between them. The CDR3, as DNA: TGTGCCAGTAGTACCCTCGGGGGGCATCTGAGATACGAGCAGTACTTC. Its translation is CASSTLGGHLRYEQYF.

The V gene is TRBV4-1, the J gene TRBJ2-4; 8 bases map to TRBD2. The germline gives CDR1 MGHRA, CDR2 YSYEKL. This CDR3 is built from 20 residues. V was clipped by 3 bases and J by 0 bases; unmatched bases: 16. CDR3 amino acids: CASSHSSELAAPLAKNIQYF. Here the CDR3 DNA reads TGCGCCAGCAGCCACTCCAGCGAACTAGCGGCGCCCCTAGCCAAAAACATTCAGTACTTC.

V is TRBV7-2 and J is TRBJ1-2; D is perhaps TRBD1 (6 bases). Trimming stripped 1 base from V and 2 bases from J, with 11 bases between. The CDR3 runs 15 residues. Germline values: CDR1 SGHTA, CDR2 FQGNSA. The CDR3 DNA reads TGTGCCAGCAGCTTAGTAGGGGGTTCGAACTATGGCTACACCTTC. Protein: CASSLVGGSNYGYTF.

This sequence joins TRBV27 and TRBJ2-7; the D gene is possibly TRBD2 (5 bases). CDR1 and CDR2 from the germline V gene are MNHEY and SMNVEV (reference sequence). V lost 5 bases and J lost 2, with 10 bases in between. CDR3 length: 13 residues. This chain's CDR3 is CASSRRPTYEQYF. CDR3 coding DNA: TGTGCCAGCAGTAGGAGGCCTACCTACGAGCAGTACTTC.

In this sample, this clone turned up a few times. V usage is TRBV5-4 and J usage is TRBJ2-2; 7 bases map to TRBD1. Germline V gene lookup returns CDR1 SGHNT and CDR2 YYREEE (reference sequence). The CDR3 spans 16 residues. After removal of 0 bases from V and 7 bases from J, the junction contained 9 bases not matched to a gene. CDR3 DNA: TGTGCCAGCAGCTTGGCCCGGCCAGGGGGAGTCGGGGAGCTGTTTTTT. Its translation is CASSLARPGGVGELFF.